This T cell receptor (beta chain) was obtained from a study of lymphopenia after photon versus proton radiotherapy. General observations from the study: Survival link was tested only in deceased patients; proton benefit remains a possibility. A bigger post-nadir fall in TCR diversity correlated inversely with survival time in deceased patients.

Germline loops: CDR1 SEHNR, CDR2 FQNEAQ (reference sequence). The CDR3 length is 14 residues. V lost 1 base to trimming and J lost 2 bases, with 8 bases between them. With regard to this clone: As yet, its antigen is unknown.

Sequenced by immunoSEQ multiplex PCR; TCRdb stores in-frame clones only, minus some. Among 2,000 to 2,500 clones listed, around 76% were seen once. The J gene is TRBJ1-2, the V gene TRBV7-9; D ambiguous. This clonotype was sampled from a man at least 80 years old with cholangiocarcinoma. The sample here was peripheral blood, taken from a patient treated with photon-based radiotherapy. The CDR3 DNA sequence: TGTGCCAGCAGCTTAGGGAGAGCCAACTATGGCTACACCTTC. It is translated as CASSLGRANYGYTF.